This passage covers 23 T cell receptor beta chains from one sample sequenced in a study of T cells in Graves' hyperthyroidism and ophthalmopathy. TCR beta CDR3 sequences were amplified from RNA transcripts. During a first-round RT-PCR of the TCR CDR3, the HTBI primer set was used. TCRdb re-called the multiplex PCR reads through MiXCR, storing one row per CDR3 protein. The sample contains approximately 570,000 distinct CDR3 sequences, approximately 20% of which appear only once. Input material: blood. These receptors originate from a man aged 40-49 years with Graves' ophthalmopathy.

This clonotype has more than one count but fewer than ten. One base away lies a much larger clone, so this may be a sequencing read error. The chain uses TRBV2 and TRBJ2-1; 7 bases fit TRBD2. The CDR3 runs 15 residues. The germline V gene has CDR1 SNHLY and CDR2 FYNNEI. The ends lost 3 bases at V and 13 bases at J; junction bases unmatched: 15. In DNA form, the CDR3 reads TGTGCCAGCAGTGAGAGGAGAGGTAACGGGGGGAGACAGTTCTTC. Its protein is CASSERRGNGGRQFF.

Only a few counts were recorded for this clonotype. V and J are TRBV9 and TRBJ1-1; D not certain. CDR1 SGDLS and CDR2 YYNGEE come from the germline V gene. This CDR3 contains 15 residues. Trimming shortened V by 0 bases and J by 1 base, and 10 bases separated the two germline ends. The CDR3 DNA reads as TGTGCCAGCAGCGTAGAGGAGGGAACGAACACTGAAGCTTTCTTT. Translating it yields CASSVEEGTNTEAFF.

V gene TRBV2 combines with J gene TRBJ2-7, with 7 bases that match TRBD2. The trim removed 5 bases at V and 6 bases at J, leaving 19 bases unmatched. In germline, CDR1 is SNHLY, CDR2 FYNNEI. The CDR3 covers 17 residues. The CDR3 coding sequence is TGTGCCAGCAGTTCCTCAAGCGGGGTTAACCCCCTTGGCGAGCAGTACTTC. It is translated as CASSSSSGVNPLGEQYF.

The V and J genes are TRBV19 and TRBJ2-1; TRBD1 might be the D (5 bases). CDR3 length: 16 residues. With 2 bases removed from V and 1 base from J, the gap between germline ends came to 12 bases. Germline values: CDR1 LNHDA, CDR2 SQIVND (reference sequence). This chain's CDR3 is CASSISLDTSYNEQFF. CDR3 nucleotide sequence: TGTGCCAGTAGTATATCTCTGGACACATCCTACAATGAGCAGTTCTTC. Drawing the rest from reference TRBV19 and TRBJ2-1, the complete variable domain is DGGITQSPKYLFRKEGQNVTLSCEQNLNHDAMYWYRQDPGQGLRLIYYSQIVNDFQKGDIAEGYSVSREKKESFPLTVTSAQKNPTAFYLCASSISLDTSYNEQFFGPGTRLTVL.

This clonotype was observed a few times. V gene TRBV6-1 combines with J gene TRBJ2-5; D unresolved. The CDR3 runs to 16 residues. Deletions cut 5 bases from V and 2 bases from J, with 18 bases between. The germline V gene encodes CDR1 MNHNS and CDR2 SASEGT. The CDR3 DNA sequence: TGTGCCAGCAGTACCCCGAACAGCTTCACTCAAGAGACCCAGTACTTC. This sequence encodes CASSTPNSFTQETQYF.

In its sample, this clonotype was seen a few times. The V gene is TRBV28, the J gene TRBJ1-3; no definite D call. Germline V gene data show CDR1 as MDHEN and CDR2 as SYDVKM. The CDR3 extends over 13 amino acids. V dropped 9 bases and J dropped 0 bases, with 9 bases sitting between them. The CDR3 here is CASLLRSGNTIYF. The CDR3 DNA sequence: TGTGCCAGTTTACTGCGCTCTGGAAACACCATATATTTT.

The rearrangement joins TRBV4-1 to TRBJ1-1; 7 bases fit TRBD1. CDR1 and CDR2 (germline): MGHRA, YSYEKL. CDR3 length: 16 amino acids. V lost 1 base to trimming and J lost 0 bases; unmatched junction nucleotides: 5. The CDR3 nucleotides are TGCGCCAGCAGCCAAGGACAAGGGACAGTGAACACTGAAGCTTTCTTT. Translated: CASSQGQGTVNTEAFF.

The CDR3 nucleotides are TGTGCCAGCATGTGGAACAGCGGATACAGTCAGCCCCAGCATTTT. Translation: CASMWNSGYSQPQHF. The chain joins TRBV28 to TRBJ1-5; D unclear. V lost 7 bases, J lost 6 bases, and 19 bases lay in between. The germline CDR1 and CDR2 sequences are MDHEN and SYDVKM. This CDR3 contains 15 residues.

This clonotype has ten or more counts. The J gene is TRBJ2-1, the V gene TRBV28; D might be TRBD1 or TRBD2, each matching 6 bases. The V and J ends lost 4 bases and 6 bases respectively, with 19 bases between them. CDR1 and CDR2 (germline): MDHEN, SYDVKM. This CDR3 is 16 amino acids long. CDR3 nucleotide sequence: TGTGCCAGCAGTTCCTTCCAGGGGAGGCAGCCCAATGAGCAGTTCTTC. Protein product: CASSSFQGRQPNEQFF.

This clonotype was counted many times. The chain couples TRBV18 to TRBJ2-2, with unresolved D. The V end lost 0 bases, the J end lost 2 bases, and 7 bases lay between the germline ends. CDR3 size: 15 residues. The germline V gene encodes CDR1 KGHSH and CDR2 LQKENI. CDR3 DNA: TGTGCCAGCTCACCACCTAACTACAACACCGGGGAGCTGTTTTTT. As protein: CASSPPNYNTGELFF. The whole variable domain, remainder taken from reference TRBV18 and TRBJ2-2, is NAGVMQNPRHLVRRRGQEARLRCSPMKGHSHVYWYRQLPEEGLKFMVYLQKENIIDESGMPKERFSAEFPKEGPSILRIQQVVRGDSAAYFCASSPPNYNTGELFFGEGSRLTVL.

This clonotype was picked up many times. The gene calls are TRBV28 and TRBJ2-7, with 8 nucleotides matching TRBD1. Germline V gene lookup returns CDR1 MDHEN and CDR2 SYDVKM. V shed 7 bases and J 5 bases; nucleotides not matched to a gene: 10. The CDR3 is 14 amino acids. Written as DNA, the CDR3 is TGTGCCAGCACCTTACCGGACAGGGCCCACGAGCAGTACTTC. Translation: CASTLPDRAHEQYF.

The J gene is TRBJ1-2, the V gene TRBV30; D is uncertain. The CDR3 contains 13 residues. V dropped 2 bases and J dropped 0 bases, with 7 bases sitting between them. Germline values: CDR1 GTSNPN, CDR2 SVGIG (reference sequence). The chain's CDR3 is CAWSHQSNYGYTF. CDR3 in DNA: TGTGCCTGGAGTCACCAGTCTAACTATGGCTACACCTTC.

This clonotype was counted ten times or more. The chain carries TRBV12-5 and TRBJ1-1; perhaps TRBD1 as D (5 bases). With 7 bases removed from V and 0 bases from J, the gap between germline ends came to 18 bases. The CDR3 loop spans 16 amino acids. Germline lookup yields CDR1 LGHNT and CDR2 FRNRAP. The CDR3 is CASVPSLQVMNTEAFF. In DNA form, the CDR3 reads TGTGCTAGTGTCCCCTCCCTACAGGTAATGAACACTGAAGCTTTCTTT.

The chain employs TRBV27 and TRBJ1-2; TRBD1 agrees at 8 bases. Per germline, CDR1 MNHEY and CDR2 SMNVEV (reference sequence). The CDR3 has 12 residues. V lost 7 bases to trimming and J lost 8 bases; unmatched junction nucleotides: 6. CDR3 residues: CASKGQGRGYTF. Written as DNA, the CDR3 is TGTGCCAGCAAAGGACAGGGTCGCGGCTACACCTTC.

This clonotype was observed at least ten times. This sequence joins TRBV2 and TRBJ1-2, with D possibly being TRBD1 (5 bases). Trimming pared 4 bases from V and 2 bases from J, leaving 5 bases between. The CDR3 has 12 amino acids. In germline, CDR1 is SNHLY, CDR2 FYNNEI. This chain's CDR3 is CASSGQNYGYTF. For the CDR3, the DNA is TGTGCCAGCAGTGGACAGAACTATGGCTACACCTTC.

The chain carries TRBV10-3 and TRBJ2-1; D gene unclear. V shed 8 bases and J shed 8 bases, with 10 bases lying between them. The germline gives CDR1 ENHRY, CDR2 SYGVKD. The CDR3 length is 11 residues. This CDR3 is CAISSKDEQFF. In DNA, the CDR3 is TGTGCCATCTCCAGTAAGGATGAGCAGTTCTTC.

The chain employs TRBV10-3 and TRBJ2-3; D is perhaps TRBD2 (5 bases). The V end lost 3 bases, the J end lost 6 bases, and 7 bases lay between the germline ends. CDR1 is ENHRY, CDR2 SYGVKD, per germline. This CDR3 has 12 amino acids. CDR3 amino acids: CAISEGGDTQYF. CDR3 bases: TGTGCCATCAGTGAAGGCGGGGATACGCAGTATTTT.

This clonotype occurred many times. The CDR3 nucleotides are TGTGCCAGCAGCCAAACAGTCAACTATGGCTACACCTTC. This codes for CASSQTVNYGYTF. The genes are TRBV3-1 and TRBJ1-2; D is undetermined. CDR1 and CDR2 (germline): LGHDT, YNNKEL (reference sequence). Trimming left V 2 bases short and J 2 bases short, with 6 bases between. This CDR3 spans 13 amino acids.

This clonotype turned up a few times. The chain joins TRBV5-1 to TRBJ1-2, with D possibly being TRBD1 (6 bases). Germline-derived CDR1 and CDR2 are SGHRS and YFSETQ. With 4 bases removed from V and 7 bases from J, the gap between germline ends came to 14 bases. This CDR3 has 13 amino acids. This CDR3 is CASSMSGEGGYTF. DNA of the CDR3: TGCGCCAGCAGCATGTCAGGGGAAGGTGGCTACACCTTC.

This clonotype has a count of ten or more. The CDR3 DNA reads TGTGCCAGCAGGGGGACAGCCGGCGGTCAGCCCCAGCATTTT. Its protein product is CASRGTAGGQPQHF. The V call is TRBV2, the J call TRBJ1-5; 7 bases agree with TRBD1. The CDR3 runs 14 residues. In germline, CDR1 is SNHLY, CDR2 FYNNEI. V dropped 6 bases and J dropped 6; count of bases not matched to a gene: 8.

V gene TRBV10-3 combines with J gene TRBJ1-1; 9 bases fit TRBD1. The CDR3 has 15 residues. Looked up from germline, CDR1 is ENHRY and CDR2 is SYGVKD. The junction had 2 bases not matched to a gene; V was cut back by 2 bases and J by 1 base. CDR3 loop: CAISEPGQGNTEAFF. The CDR3 nucleotides read TGTGCCATCAGTGAGCCGGGACAGGGGAACACTGAAGCTTTCTTT.

This clonotype came up once. Just one base apart from a much larger clone, this may be a read error. The chain recombines TRBV5-1 with TRBJ2-7; D gene unclear. CDR3 size: 15 residues. Germline CDR1 and CDR2: SGHRS and YFSETQ. The CDR3 DNA sequence: TGCACCAGCAGCCCCGGCTCTACTACCCCCTACGAGCAGTACTTC. The encoded protein is CTSSPGSTTPYEQYF.

This clonotype was counted many times. The rearrangement uses TRBV18 and TRBJ2-7; no firm D call. Trimming removed 3 bases at V and 5 bases at J, with 8 bases between. Germline V gives CDR1 KGHSH, CDR2 LQKENI. CDR3 length: 12 amino acids. The CDR3 reads CASSPPGDEQYF. CDR3 coding DNA: TGTGCCAGCTCACCCCCTGGTGACGAGCAGTACTTC.